The subject of this entry is one T cell receptor beta chain. This sample stems from a study of T-cell reconstitution after alpha-beta-depleted transplantation in children. The V end was cut by 1 base, the J end by 5 bases, with 7 bases between. There are 13 residues in the CDR3. Germline CDR1 SGHRS, CDR2 YFSETQ. Preparation of the TCRbeta library used unique molecular identifiers. TCRdb analysed the PCR reads with MiXCR anew, one entry per CDR3 protein. The sample shows about 610,000 distinct CDR3 sequences, 10% of them seen only once. This specimen consisted of PBMCs from the stem cell graft donor, obtained from the stem cell graft. V is TRBV5-1 and J is TRBJ1-5, with a tentative D call TRBD1 (5 bases). This clonotype was obtained from a human donor who donated a stem cell graft to a child with acute myeloid leukemia. The CDR3 protein is CASSLWGDQPQHF. The CDR3 DNA reads as TGCGCCAGCAGCTTGTGGGGGGATCAGCCCCAGCATTTT.